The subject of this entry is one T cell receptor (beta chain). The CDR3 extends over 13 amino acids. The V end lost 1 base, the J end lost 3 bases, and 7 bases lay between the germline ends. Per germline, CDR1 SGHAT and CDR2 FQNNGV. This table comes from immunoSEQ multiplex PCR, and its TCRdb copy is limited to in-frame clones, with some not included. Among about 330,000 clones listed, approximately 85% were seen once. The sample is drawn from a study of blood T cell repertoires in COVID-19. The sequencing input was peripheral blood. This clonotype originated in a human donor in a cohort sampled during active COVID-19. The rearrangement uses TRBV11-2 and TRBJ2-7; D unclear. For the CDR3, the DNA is TGTGCCAGCAGCTTAGGGGCCAGCTACGAGCAGTACTTC. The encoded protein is CASSLGASYEQYF.